The 17 T cell receptor beta chains below all came from one sample that was sequenced in a study of T cell responses to AZD1222 COVID-19 vaccine. Sequencing used immunoSEQ multiplex PCR; TCRdb keeps in-frame clones, though not all of them. The sample shows roughly 120,000 clones, about 88% of them seen only once. The source was peripheral blood, collected on day 0 of AZD1222 vaccination. Receptors originate from an adult in good health.

V is TRBV6-5 and J is TRBJ2-7, with 7 nucleotides matching TRBD1. V shed 6 bases, J shed 2 bases, and the junction held 7 bases outside the gene matches. The germline V gene encodes CDR1 MNHEY and CDR2 SVGAGI. The CDR3 loop spans 14 amino acids. DNA for the CDR3: TGTGCCAGCAGCGTGACAGGGAAGACCTACGAGCAGTACTTC. Translated, it gives CASSVTGKTYEQYF.

The chain is built from TRBV5-4 and TRBJ2-7, with 14 nucleotides matching TRBD2. The CDR3 is 16 amino acids. Germline V lookup: CDR1 SGHNT, CDR2 YYREEE (reference sequence). The V gene end was trimmed by 4 bases and the J gene end by 5 bases; junction bases not matched to a gene: 8. The chain's CDR3 is CASSPRLAGGPHEQYF. The DNA of the CDR3 is TGTGCCAGCAGCCCCCGACTAGCGGGAGGGCCCCACGAGCAGTACTTC.

This rearrangement joins TRBV27 to TRBJ1-2; 12 positions match TRBD1. Unmatched junction bases numbered 11, after V lost 7 bases and J lost 8 bases. The CDR3 extends over 15 amino acids. Germline values: CDR1 MNHEY, CDR2 SMNVEV (reference sequence). Here the CDR3 reads CASTPTGQGASGYTF. In DNA form, the CDR3 reads TGTGCCAGCACACCAACGGGACAGGGGGCTTCCGGCTACACCTTC.

The chain carries TRBV3-1 (or the pseudogene TRBV3-2) and TRBJ1-3, with 7 bases fitting TRBD1. The germline V gene has CDR1 LGHDT and CDR2 YNNKEL (reference sequence). J gave up 3 bases and V 3 bases, and 8 bases lay outside the gene matches. The CDR3 is 16 amino acids. The CDR3 bases are TGTGCCAGCAGCCAGGGAGGGACAGTGGTTGGAAACACCATATATTTT. Protein sequence: CASSQGGTVVGNTIYF.

The rearrangement links TRBV5-1 to TRBJ1-2, with TRBD1 identical over 7 bases. Unmatched junction bases numbered 25, after V lost 0 bases and J lost 8 bases. CDR1 SGHRS and CDR2 YFSETQ come from the germline V gene. This CDR3 comprises 20 residues. This chain's CDR3 is CASSLGLGGGISPTPRGYTF. DNA for the CDR3: TGCGCCAGCAGCTTGGGCCTTGGAGGGGGCATATCCCCAACCCCTAGAGGCTACACCTTC. Together with reference TRBV5-1 and TRBJ1-2, the CDR3 gives the full variable domain: KAGVTQTPRYLIKTRGQQVTLSCSPISGHRSVSWYQQTPGQGLQFLFEYFSETQRNKGNFPGRFSGRQFSNSRSEMNVSTLELGDSALYLCASSLGLGGGISPTPRGYTFGSGTRLTVV.

About this clone itself: This sample includes further DNA sequences coding for the same CDR3. The rearrangement joins TRBV4-1 to TRBJ2-7, with D uncertain. Germline lookup yields CDR1 MGHRA and CDR2 YSYEKL. The CDR3 has 12 amino acids. V dropped 1 base and J dropped 2 bases, with 3 bases sitting between them. For the CDR3, the DNA is TGCGCCAGCAGCCAAGGTCCCTACGAGCAGTACTTC. As protein: CASSQGPYEQYF.

The chain uses TRBV4-1 and TRBJ1-3; 7 bases match TRBD1. The CDR3 extends over 15 amino acids. Germline lookup yields CDR1 MGHRA and CDR2 YSYEKL. V gave up 4 bases and J gave up 0 bases; unmatched junction bases: 3. Here the CDR3 DNA reads TGCGCCAGCAGCCTACCAGGGGGCTCTGGAAACACCATATATTTT. It translates to CASSLPGGSGNTIYF.

The V gene is TRBV7-7, the J gene TRBJ2-5; 9 nucleotides align to TRBD1. V shed 4 bases, J shed 5 bases, and the junction held 14 bases outside the gene matches. CDR3 size: 17 residues. Germline-derived CDR1 and CDR2 are SSHAT and FNYEAQ (reference sequence). The CDR3 nucleotides are TGTGCCAGCAGCTCGAAGAGCCCGGACAGGGGTGTGGAGACCCAGTACTTC. It specifies CASSSKSPDRGVETQYF.

This clone appeared once. The V call is TRBV4-1, the J call TRBJ1-2, with no clear D. Trimming took 0 bases from V and 4 from J, leaving 15 bases between them. The CDR3 spans 16 residues. In germline, CDR1 is MGHRA, CDR2 YSYEKL. CDR3 nucleotides: TGCGCCAGCAGCCAAGACCCCCGGCAAAGGAGCTATGGCTACACCTTC. Its translation: CASSQDPRQRSYGYTF.

V is TRBV2 and J is TRBJ2-3; D is unresolved. The germline V gene encodes CDR1 SNHLY and CDR2 FYNNEI. CDR3 length: 17 amino acids. The V end lost 3 bases, the J end lost 0 bases, and 16 bases lay between the germline ends. DNA for the CDR3: TGTGCCAGCAGTGACAACTTGCCAGTGACTAGCACAGATACGCAGTATTTT. Protein: CASSDNLPVTSTDTQYF.

The chain recombines TRBV12-5 with TRBJ1-5; D possibly corresponds to TRBD1 (5 bases). V was trimmed by 0 bases and J by 0 bases, leaving 9 bases between them. Looked up from germline, CDR1 is LGHNT and CDR2 is FRNRAP. CDR3 length: 16 residues. In DNA form, the CDR3 reads TGTGCTAGTGGTTTGGTATCAGGGTATAGCAATCAGCCCCAGCATTTT. Protein sequence: CASGLVSGYSNQPQHF.

This chain links TRBV27 with TRBJ1-2; 9 bases line up with TRBD1. V lost 6 bases and J lost 7; bases outside the gene matches: 9. The CDR3 runs to 14 residues. The germline CDR1 and CDR2 sequences are MNHEY and SMNVEV (reference sequence). As DNA, the CDR3 is TGTGCCAGCAGGGACACAGGGGGCTCGTTTGGCTACACCTTC. This sequence encodes CASRDTGGSFGYTF.

This sequence joins TRBV5-1 and TRBJ1-1, with D unresolved. CDR3 length: 15 residues. V dropped 4 bases and J dropped 2 bases, with 15 bases sitting between them. CDR1 SGHRS and CDR2 YFSETQ come from the germline V gene. The CDR3 loop reads CASSGKLGPNTEAFF. Here the CDR3 DNA reads TGCGCCAGCAGCGGCAAACTCGGGCCAAACACTGAAGCTTTCTTT.

V and J are TRBV27 and TRBJ1-5, with 10 bases fitting TRBD1. CDR1 MNHEY and CDR2 SMNVEV come from the germline V gene (reference sequence). V dropped 5 bases and J dropped 7; count of bases not matched to a gene: 11. The CDR3 sequence is 16 residues long. The CDR3 nucleotides read TGTGCCAGCAGTCCTTTAAAGACAGGGGGCGGCCAGCCCCAGCATTTT. This sequence encodes CASSPLKTGGGQPQHF.

The rearrangement links TRBV4-1 to TRBJ1-2; 7 nucleotides match TRBD1. The CDR3 consists of 14 residues. V gave up 0 bases and J gave up 2 bases; unmatched junction bases: 0. The germline CDR1 and CDR2 sequences are MGHRA and YSYEKL. CDR3 DNA: TGCGCCAGCAGCCAAGAACAGGGGAACTATGGCTACACCTTC. Protein sequence: CASSQEQGNYGYTF.

The V call is TRBV2, the J call TRBJ2-7; 7 nucleotides align to TRBD1. The CDR3 contains 17 residues. The junction had 9 bases not matched to a gene; V was cut back by 1 base and J by 0 bases. Germline V gene data show CDR1 as SNHLY and CDR2 as FYNNEI. The CDR3 sequence: CASSEGYGTEISYEQYF. CDR3 nucleotides: TGTGCCAGCAGTGAAGGTTACGGGACAGAGATCTCCTACGAGCAGTACTTC.

CDR3 amino acids: CASSKRTDTQYF. The CDR3 DNA sequence: TGTGCCAGCAGCAAGAGAACAGATACGCAGTATTTT. The V gene is TRBV5-4, the J gene TRBJ2-3; D unclear. Germline lookup yields CDR1 SGHNT and CDR2 YYREEE (reference sequence). CDR3 length equals 12 residues. Trimming took off 4 bases at V and 3 bases at J, with 6 bases between the two ends.